The 9 T cell receptor beta chains below were found in one sample sequenced in a study of blood T cell repertoires in COVID-19 (dated by TCRdb to between 2020 and 2021). Libraries were constructed by the immunoSEQ multiplex PCR assay. TCRdb limited this immuneACCESS table to in-frame rearrangements with V and J called. A share of clones is missing; checked studies link under half to unresolved V genes, and the rest is unexplained. The sample data list 200,000 or so clones, and around 81% of these were observed just once. The top ten constitute approximately 2.9% of the sample. Sample: peripheral blood. The source is a woman in her thirties who had recovered from COVID-19.

About this clone: This specimen includes other DNA sequences encoding the same CDR3. The chain couples TRBV4-1 to TRBJ2-2, with 13 bases fitting TRBD2. The V gene's germline CDR1 is MGHRA and CDR2 YSYEKL. CDR3 length equals 18 residues. V shed 1 base and J 5 bases; nucleotides not matched to a gene: 7. CDR3 in DNA: TGCGCCAGCAGCCAAGGCGGACTAGCGGGAGTGGGTACCGGGGAGCTGTTTTTT. Residues: CASSQGGLAGVGTGELFF.

The chain links TRBV6-5 to TRBJ2-5; 9 nucleotides line up with TRBD1. Germline trimming cut 6 bases from V and 5 bases from J; bases unmatched to any gene: 1. Looked up from germline, CDR1 is MNHEY and CDR2 is SVGAGI. CDR3 length: 12 amino acids. This CDR3 is CASRGQGETQYF. The CDR3 DNA is TGTGCCAGCAGGGGACAGGGTGAGACCCAGTACTTC.

J is TRBJ2-1 and V is TRBV5-6; D unresolved. In germline, CDR1 is SGHDT, CDR2 YYEEEE. CDR3 length: 13 residues. V was pared by 4 bases and J by 6 bases, with 11 bases between. The CDR3 sequence is CASSPRGFNEQFF. The CDR3 DNA reads as TGTGCCAGCAGCCCGCGCGGATTCAATGAGCAGTTCTTC.

J is TRBJ2-3 and V is TRBV5-1; 8 bases line up with TRBD2. The CDR3 extends over 15 amino acids. The V gene end was trimmed by 1 base and the J gene end by 2 bases; junction bases not matched to a gene: 3. The germline V gene encodes CDR1 SGHRS and CDR2 YFSETQ. CDR3 nucleotide sequence: TGCGCCAGCAGCTTGACTAGCGGTTTCACAGATACGCAGTATTTT. Its protein is CASSLTSGFTDTQYF.

The V call is TRBV4-1, the J call TRBJ1-2; the match to TRBD1 covers 10 bases. CDR3 length: 16 residues. Germline V gene lookup returns CDR1 MGHRA and CDR2 YSYEKL. The ends lost 0 bases at V and 5 bases at J; junction bases unmatched: 6. CDR3 DNA: TGCGCCAGCAGCCAAGACTTCGGGACAGGGGCATATGGCTACACCTTC. This codes for CASSQDFGTGAYGYTF.

DNA for the CDR3: TGTGCCAGCAGCTTAGGATTTACAGGGGATTATTCACCCCTCCACTTT. It encodes CASSLGFTGDYSPLHF. The gene calls are TRBV5-4 and TRBJ1-6; 7 bases map to TRBD1. Trimming cost V 2 bases and J 8 bases; bases outside gene matches: 10. CDR3 length equals 16 residues. Germline V gene lookup returns CDR1 SGHNT and CDR2 YYREEE (reference sequence).

The chain links TRBV10-1 to TRBJ2-1; D gene unclear. Looked up from germline, CDR1 is WNHNN and CDR2 is SYGVQD (reference sequence). Trimming left V 0 bases short and J 1 base short, with 10 bases between. This CDR3 has 16 residues. The CDR3 nucleotides read TGCGCCAGCAGTGAGTCGAGTTATCTTTCCTACAATGAGCAGTTCTTC. Residues: CASSESSYLSYNEQFF.

The V gene is TRBV7-3, the J gene TRBJ2-5; 12 bases are a match to TRBD2. This CDR3 has 15 amino acids. From germline, CDR1 is SGHTA and CDR2 FQGTGA. V was pared by 2 bases and J by 2 bases, with 0 bases of the junction left unmatched. This CDR3 reads CASSLLAGGQETQYF. CDR3 coding DNA: TGTGCCAGCAGCTTACTAGCGGGAGGGCAAGAGACCCAGTACTTC.

The sample holds one count of this clone. The chain carries TRBV7-2 and TRBJ2-3, with 12 bases matching TRBD2. CDR1 is SGHTA and CDR2 is FQGNSA in the germline V gene. V lost 1 base to trimming and J lost 7 bases; unmatched junction nucleotides: 6. The CDR3 contains 16 residues. CDR3 loop: CASSLGLAGGRYTQYF. The CDR3 coding sequence is TGTGCCAGCAGCTTAGGGCTAGCGGGAGGGCGTTATACGCAGTATTTT.